This TCR beta chain was retrieved from a study of human T cells and chemical hapten exposure. Study as a whole: Patients were mainly female, each with alopecia areata, totalis or universalis.

Methods used by the authors: A typical sample had around 96,000 TCRs, with about 20,000 to 750,000 overall. TCRdb called the RACE reads again in MiXCR, with one record for every CDR3 protein. V and J calls and clone size were set by TCRdb, not the authors. The table shows 80,000 to 95,000 distinct CDR3 sequences, with about 10% occurring only once. Stated time point: patch test 2, 6 weeks after DPC sensitization. Treatment reported: therapeutic diphenylcyclopropenone sensitization with weekly scalp DPC. The CDR3 spans 15 residues. V lost 1 base to trimming and J lost 7 bases, with 13 bases between them. Per the germline V gene, CDR1 is LNHNV and CDR2 is YYDKDF (reference sequence).

The sequence was obtained from a man in his forties or fifties with alopecia areata. Some clones in this sample may be carry-over from other donors' samples. The rearrangement uses TRBV15 and TRBJ1-4; D may be TRBD1 (5 bases). Sequenced here: whole blood, sampled in connection with sensitization to the hapten diphenylcyclopropenone (DPC). The CDR3 is CATSRAQGRGEKLFF. In nucleotides, the CDR3 is TGTGCCACCAGCAGAGCCCAGGGCCGTGGTGAAAAACTGTTTTTT.